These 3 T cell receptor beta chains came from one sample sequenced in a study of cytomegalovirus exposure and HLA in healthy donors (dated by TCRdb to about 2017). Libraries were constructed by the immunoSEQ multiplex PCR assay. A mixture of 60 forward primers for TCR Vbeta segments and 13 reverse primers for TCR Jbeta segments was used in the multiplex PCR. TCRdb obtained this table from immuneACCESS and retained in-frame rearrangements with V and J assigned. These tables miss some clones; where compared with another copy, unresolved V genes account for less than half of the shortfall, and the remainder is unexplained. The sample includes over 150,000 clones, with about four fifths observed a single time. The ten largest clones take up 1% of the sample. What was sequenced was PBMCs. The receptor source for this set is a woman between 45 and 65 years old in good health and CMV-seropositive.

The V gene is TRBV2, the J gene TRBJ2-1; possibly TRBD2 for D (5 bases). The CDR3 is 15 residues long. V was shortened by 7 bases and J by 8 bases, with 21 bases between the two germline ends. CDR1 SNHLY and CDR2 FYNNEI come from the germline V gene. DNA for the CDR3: TGTGCCAGCAAAAATGGTTACAGCGGCGGCTATGAGCAGTTCTTC. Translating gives CASKNGYSGGYEQFF.

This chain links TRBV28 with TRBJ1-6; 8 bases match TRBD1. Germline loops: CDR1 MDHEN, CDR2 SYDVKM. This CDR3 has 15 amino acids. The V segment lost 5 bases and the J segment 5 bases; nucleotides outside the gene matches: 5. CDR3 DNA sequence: TGTGCCAGCAGTCTCCGGGACAGGCATAATTCACCCCTCCACTTT. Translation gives CASSLRDRHNSPLHF.

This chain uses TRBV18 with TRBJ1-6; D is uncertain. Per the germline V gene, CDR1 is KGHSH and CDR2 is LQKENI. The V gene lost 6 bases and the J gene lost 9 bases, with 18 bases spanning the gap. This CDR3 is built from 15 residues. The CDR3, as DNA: TGTGCCAGCTCCCCTGGTCGGGGAACCGGTTCACCCCTCCACTTT. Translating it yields CASSPGRGTGSPLHF.